These 22 T cell receptor beta chains share one sample of origin, sequenced in a study of T cell changes during pregnancy in multiple sclerosis. Clones were sequenced by immunoSEQ multiplex PCR, and TCRdb holds only the in-frame ones, with some missing. The profile shows about 89,000 clones, roughly 94% of them singletons. The input for sequencing was peripheral blood, taken in the third trimester of pregnancy. These receptors were obtained from a female donor with multiple sclerosis, enrolled in a pregnancy study.

The rearrangement uses TRBV5-4 and TRBJ1-5; tentative D call: TRBD1 (5 bases). V shed 0 bases and J shed 0 bases, with 19 bases lying between them. The CDR3 length is 19 residues. Germline CDR1 SGHNT, CDR2 YYREEE (reference sequence). CDR3 nucleotides: TGTGCCAGCAGCTTGGAGGGGCAGGACCGAGAGTTTAGCAATCAGCCCCAGCATTTT. The encoded protein is CASSLEGQDREFSNQPQHF.

This sequence joins TRBV11-3 and TRBJ2-1, with TRBD2 matching 10 bases. Germline V gives CDR1 SGHNT, CDR2 YENEEA. V lost 5 bases, J lost 0 bases, and 7 bases stayed unmatched. The length of the CDR3 is 17 residues. The CDR3 DNA is TGTGCCAGCAGCCTTGGACTAGCGGAGGGCTCCTACAATGAGCAGTTCTTC. It is translated as CASSLGLAEGSYNEQFF.

J is TRBJ2-7 and V is TRBV7-9; 8 bases map to TRBD1. Germline CDR1 reads SEHNR; CDR2 reads FQNEAQ (reference sequence). Trimming took 1 base from V and 1 from J; bases not matched to a gene: 3. The CDR3 extends over 15 amino acids. CDR3 amino acids: CASSLGQGNSYEQYF. The CDR3 coding sequence is TGTGCCAGCAGCTTAGGACAGGGGAATTCCTACGAGCAGTACTTC.

This chain links TRBV15 with TRBJ1-5, with 10 positions matching TRBD1. J lost 6 bases, V lost 0 bases, and 14 bases had no gene match. Germline CDR1 LNHNV, CDR2 YYDKDF (reference sequence). This CDR3 contains 19 residues. CDR3 loop: CATSRDDRGRGLGVQPQHF. CDR3 DNA: TGTGCCACCAGCAGAGACGACAGGGGGCGCGGGTTGGGGGTTCAGCCCCAGCATTTT.

In its sample, this clone was seen once. The V gene is TRBV19, the J gene TRBJ2-1; TRBD1 matches 10 bases. The CDR3 has 14 residues. Unmatched junction bases numbered 1, after V lost 6 bases and J lost 2 bases. Germline V gene sequence: CDR1 LNHDA, CDR2 SQIVND (reference sequence). CDR3 sequence: CASSGQGAYNEQFF. The CDR3 region has the DNA TGTGCCAGTAGCGGACAGGGGGCCTACAATGAGCAGTTCTTC.

The chain uses TRBV2 and TRBJ1-1, with 7 bases identical to TRBD1. CDR3 length: 11 residues. After removal of 6 bases from V and 10 bases from J, the junction contained 5 bases not matched to a gene. Germline values: CDR1 SNHLY, CDR2 FYNNEI. This CDR3 reads CASSPTGAAFF. The CDR3 DNA is TGTGCCAGCAGCCCCACAGGGGCAGCTTTCTTT.

The genes are TRBV7-9 and TRBJ2-7; 7 nucleotides match TRBD2. The CDR3 consists of 13 residues. Germline V gene lookup returns CDR1 SEHNR and CDR2 FQNEAQ (reference sequence). Germline trimming cut 5 bases from V and 4 bases from J; bases unmatched to any gene: 5. CDR3 coding DNA: TGTGCCAGCAGCGGGGGGGACGGTTACGAGCAGTACTTC. This encodes CASSGGDGYEQYF.

The J gene is TRBJ2-5, the V gene TRBV19; 8 nucleotides line up with TRBD2. Germline CDR1 LNHDA, CDR2 SQIVND (reference sequence). J lost 2 bases, V lost 3 bases, and 5 bases had no gene match. This CDR3 has 15 amino acids. The CDR3 spells CASSMAGGTQETQYF. CDR3 DNA sequence: TGTGCCAGTAGTATGGCGGGGGGAACACAAGAGACCCAGTACTTC.

The J gene is TRBJ2-2, the V gene TRBV5-6; TRBD2 matches at 12 bases. Germline CDR1 SGHDT, CDR2 YYEEEE. The CDR3 sequence is 17 residues long. The J segment lost 3 bases and the V segment lost 3 bases, leaving 6 bases of the junction unmatched. CDR3 in amino acids: CASSWTSGKSHTGELFF. The CDR3 DNA reads TGTGCCAGCAGCTGGACTAGCGGGAAGAGTCACACCGGGGAGCTGTTTTTT.

The chain carries TRBV6-1 and TRBJ2-7; a weak D match, TRBD2 (5 bases). Germline-derived CDR1 and CDR2 are MNHNS and SASEGT. Trimming took 6 bases from V and 5 from J, leaving 11 bases between them. The CDR3 extends over 12 amino acids. CDR3 sequence: CASSWGANEQYF. Here the CDR3 DNA reads TGTGCCAGCAGCTGGGGAGCGAACGAGCAGTACTTC.

This chain joins TRBV19 and TRBJ1-3; D not certain. The CDR3 contains 14 residues. Germline V gene lookup returns CDR1 LNHDA and CDR2 SQIVND (reference sequence). Trimming took 5 bases from V and 0 from J, leaving 8 bases between them. The CDR3 is CASSVDISGNTIYF. The CDR3 DNA sequence: TGTGCCAGTAGTGTTGACATCTCTGGAAACACCATATATTTT.

This rearrangement joins TRBV29-1 to TRBJ2-5; TRBD1 might be the D (5 bases). Germline CDR1 SQVTM, CDR2 ANQGSEA. The CDR3 has 14 residues. Trimming stripped 4 bases from V and 1 base from J, with 13 bases between. DNA of the CDR3: TGCAGCGTTGCTCCCCATGACAGCCAAGAGACCCAGTACTTC. It yields the protein CSVAPHDSQETQYF.

CDR3 coding DNA: TGTGCCAGCAGCCAAGATTTGAGCTCTGGAAACACCATATATTTT. It yields the protein CASSQDLSSGNTIYF. The J gene is TRBJ1-3, the V gene TRBV4-2; D unresolved. Germline V CDR1 and CDR2: LGHNA, YNFKEQ. V was shortened by 0 bases and J by 0 bases, with 6 bases between the two germline ends. The CDR3 consists of 15 residues.

This chain uses TRBV19 with TRBJ1-2; unclear D gene. This CDR3 is built from 12 residues. Trimming left V 5 bases short and J 7 bases short, with 11 bases between. From germline, CDR1 is LNHDA and CDR2 SQIVND (reference sequence). CDR3 in DNA: TGTGCCAGTAGTCCCTACCTCGGTGGCTACACCTTC. Protein product: CASSPYLGGYTF.

The rearrangement uses TRBV19 and TRBJ1-1, with D unresolved. The CDR3 runs to 14 residues. Trimming pared 4 bases from V and 7 bases from J, leaving 16 bases between. Germline CDR1 and CDR2: LNHDA and SQIVND (reference sequence). The CDR3 nucleotides are TGTGCCAGTAGTACGCCTATACTAGGCTTTGAAGCTTTCTTT. This encodes CASSTPILGFEAFF.

The rearrangement links TRBV2 to TRBJ2-2; D remains ambiguous. This CDR3 is built from 15 residues. Deletions cut 2 bases from V and 0 bases from J, with 7 bases between. Germline lookup yields CDR1 SNHLY and CDR2 FYNNEI. CDR3 amino acids: CASSEWRPNTGELFF. The CDR3 DNA follows: TGTGCCAGCAGTGAATGGCGGCCGAACACCGGGGAGCTGTTTTTT.

The table lists this clone with a count of one. The chain combines TRBV2 with TRBJ1-2; the match to TRBD1 covers 7 bases. From germline, CDR1 is SNHLY and CDR2 FYNNEI. J was trimmed by 14 bases and V by 4 bases; bases with no gene match: 7. This CDR3 contains 11 residues. The CDR3 DNA follows: TGTGCCAGCAGTGTTCTCAGGGGGACGACCTTC. Protein product: CASSVLRGTTF.

V gene TRBV19 combines with J gene TRBJ2-2; perhaps TRBD2 as D (5 bases). The CDR3 is 14 residues long. V was trimmed by 7 bases and J by 0 bases, leaving 9 bases between them. The germline CDR1 and CDR2 sequences are LNHDA and SQIVND (reference sequence). The CDR3 bases are TGTGCCAGTAAAGCGGACGCGAACACCGGGGAGCTGTTTTTT. Translation gives CASKADANTGELFF. Based on the CDR3 plus reference TRBV19 and TRBJ2-2, the full variable domain is DGGITQSPKYLFRKEGQNVTLSCEQNLNHDAMYWYRQDPGQGLRLIYYSQIVNDFQKGDIAEGYSVSREKKESFPLTVTSAQKNPTAFYLCASKADANTGELFFGEGSRLTVL.

V is TRBV30 and J is TRBJ1-5; D possibly corresponds to TRBD1 (6 bases). The CDR3 loop spans 13 amino acids. In germline, CDR1 is GTSNPN, CDR2 SVGIG (reference sequence). Deletions cut 5 bases from V and 3 bases from J, with 11 bases between. The CDR3 is CAWAGQINQPQHF. The DNA of the CDR3 is TGTGCCTGGGCTGGACAGATCAATCAGCCCCAGCATTTT.

Only a few counts were recorded for this clone. The V call is TRBV6-5, the J call TRBJ1-1; D might be TRBD1 (6 bases). The CDR3 contains 15 residues. V was pared by 2 bases and J by 0 bases, with 10 bases between. Germline values: CDR1 MNHEY, CDR2 SVGAGI. The CDR3 loop is CASSYSGTLNTEAFF. The CDR3 nucleotides read TGTGCCAGCAGTTACAGCGGGACATTGAACACTGAAGCTTTCTTT.

The rearrangement joins TRBV5-4 to TRBJ2-2, with 10 bases lining up with TRBD1. CDR3 length equals 15 residues. Germline assignment: CDR1 SGHNT and CDR2 YYREEE (reference sequence). J gave up 4 bases and V 2 bases, and 2 bases lay outside the gene matches. CDR3 DNA sequence: TGTGCCAGCAGCTTCGGGACAGGGGCCACCGGGGAGCTGTTTTTT. Its translation is CASSFGTGATGELFF.

The chain is built from TRBV2 and TRBJ1-3; TRBD1 might be the D (5 bases). Trimming took off 0 bases at V and 0 bases at J, with 12 bases between the two ends. The germline V gene has CDR1 SNHLY and CDR2 FYNNEI. The CDR3 sequence is 17 residues long. The CDR3 loop is CASSEAAGELSGNTIYF. The CDR3 DNA sequence: TGTGCCAGCAGTGAAGCGGCGGGGGAACTCTCTGGAAACACCATATATTTT. The full variable domain, rest sourced from reference TRBV2 and TRBJ1-3, is EPEVTQTPSHQVTQMGQEVILRCVPISNHLYFYWYRQILGQKVEFLVSFYNNEISEKSEIFDDQFSVERPDGSNFTLKIRSTKLEDSAMYFCASSEAAGELSGNTIYFGEGSWLTVV.